Shown below are 4 T cell receptor beta chains from a single sample sequenced in a study of beta chain features in type 1 diabetes. Findings and limits, study-wide: Shortening that was moderate but significant affected the TCRB CDR3s of Type 1 diabetes patients in all four CD4+ subsets.

The antigens for these receptors are not known. The entirety of the isolated RNA underwent reverse transcription, so expressed TCRB transcripts were sequenced. Assay: immunoSEQ multiplex PCR; the TCRdb copy retains only in-frame clones and omits some. The data contain 300,000 to 400,000 clones, 9.5% to 10% of them seen just once; the ten biggest clones take up about 0.64%. The sample consisted of central memory CD4+ T cells from blood. All receptors come from a man aged 25 to 40 with type 1 diabetes.

This chain uses TRBV6-5 with TRBJ1-1; maybe TRBD1 (5 bases). Germline V lookup: CDR1 MNHEY, CDR2 SVGAGI. V lost 5 bases to trimming and J lost 8 bases, with 15 bases between them. The CDR3 extends over 13 amino acids. The CDR3 sequence: CASSDVGRFEAFF. CDR3 DNA sequence: TGTGCCAGCAGTGACGTGGGGCGCTTCGAAGCTTTCTTT.

This clone was counted a few times. The rearrangement links TRBV5-1 to TRBJ2-7; D may be TRBD1 (6 bases). The CDR3 loop spans 16 amino acids. From germline, CDR1 is SGHRS and CDR2 YFSETQ. V shed 7 bases and J shed 0 bases, with 20 bases lying between them. In DNA, the CDR3 is TGCGCCAGCCGTAGGAATTCCGGACAGAGCTCCTACGAGCAGTACTTC. Its translation: CASRRNSGQSSYEQYF. Full variable domain (outside the CDR3, taken from reference TRBV5-1 and TRBJ2-7): KAGVTQTPRYLIKTRGQQVTLSCSPISGHRSVSWYQQTPGQGLQFLFEYFSETQRNKGNFPGRFSGRQFSNSRSEMNVSTLELGDSALYLCASRRNSGQSSYEQYFGPGTRLTVT.

This clone was observed at least ten times. The chain joins TRBV4-3 to TRBJ2-7, with D possibly matching TRBD1 (5 bases). The V end was cut by 0 bases, the J end by 0 bases, with 9 bases between. Germline lookup yields CDR1 LGHNA and CDR2 YSLEER. The CDR3 has 15 amino acids. Here the CDR3 DNA reads TGCGCCAGCAGCCAAGAAACAGGCGGCTCCTACGAGCAGTACTTC. It is translated as CASSQETGGSYEQYF.

This sequence joins TRBV7-2 and TRBJ2-7; TRBD1 agrees at 9 bases. This CDR3 has 14 residues. From germline, CDR1 is SGHTA and CDR2 FQGNSA. J was trimmed by 2 bases and V by 5 bases; bases with no gene match: 4. The CDR3 reads CASSARTGAYEQYF. DNA for the CDR3: TGTGCCAGCAGCGCCCGGACAGGGGCCTACGAGCAGTACTTC.